The T cell receptor (beta chain) under discussion was sequenced for a study of shared clonotypes between healthy human individuals. Germline lookup yields CDR1 LNHDA and CDR2 SQIVND (reference sequence). V was pared by 4 bases and J by 1 base, with 14 bases between. The CDR3 loop spans 16 amino acids. General study results and limits: Estimated richness was generally greater in naive than memory subsets.

The protocol was immunoSEQ multiplex PCR, while the TCRdb copy is restricted to in-frame clones and leaves out a portion. This table holds more than 2,000,000 clones, over 85% found once. For this clone: Its antigen is not identified.

The V and J genes are TRBV19 and TRBJ1-5; a weak D match, TRBD1 (6 bases). The sequenced sample was naive CD4+ T cells from PBMCs. The subset: CD45RA+ positively selected. This TCR came from a young man in good health. Some clones in this sample may be carry-over from other donors' samples. The CDR3 here is CASSNHRVTSNQPQHF. CDR3 DNA sequence: TGTGCCAGTAGTAACCACAGGGTTACGAGCAATCAGCCCCAGCATTTT.